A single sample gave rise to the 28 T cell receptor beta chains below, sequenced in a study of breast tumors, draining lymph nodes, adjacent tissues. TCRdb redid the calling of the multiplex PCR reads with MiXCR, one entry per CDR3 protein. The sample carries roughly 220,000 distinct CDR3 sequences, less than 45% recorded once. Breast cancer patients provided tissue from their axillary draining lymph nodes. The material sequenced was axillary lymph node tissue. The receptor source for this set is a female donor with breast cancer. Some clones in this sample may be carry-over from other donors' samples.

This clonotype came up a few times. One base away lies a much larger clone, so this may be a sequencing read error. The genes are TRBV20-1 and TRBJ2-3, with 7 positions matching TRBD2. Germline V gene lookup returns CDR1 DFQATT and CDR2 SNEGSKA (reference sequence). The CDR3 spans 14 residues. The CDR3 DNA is TGCAGTGCCCCCCTAGCGGAGCACACAGCTACGCAGTATTTT. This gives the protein CSAPLAEHTATQYF.

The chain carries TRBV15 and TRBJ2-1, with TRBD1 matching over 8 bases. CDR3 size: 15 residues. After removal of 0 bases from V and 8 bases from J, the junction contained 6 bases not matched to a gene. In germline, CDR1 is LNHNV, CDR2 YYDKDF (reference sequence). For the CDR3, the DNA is TGTGCCACCAGCAGAGATGGGACAGGTTGGCATGAGCAGTTCTTC. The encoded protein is CATSRDGTGWHEQFF.

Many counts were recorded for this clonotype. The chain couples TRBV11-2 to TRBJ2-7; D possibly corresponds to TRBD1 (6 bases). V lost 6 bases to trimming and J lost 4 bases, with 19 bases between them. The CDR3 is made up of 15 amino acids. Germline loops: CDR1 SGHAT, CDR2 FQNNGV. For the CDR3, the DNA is TGTGCCAGCAGTTCTAGGACAGTCTCTAGGTACGAGCAGTACTTC. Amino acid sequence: CASSSRTVSRYEQYF.

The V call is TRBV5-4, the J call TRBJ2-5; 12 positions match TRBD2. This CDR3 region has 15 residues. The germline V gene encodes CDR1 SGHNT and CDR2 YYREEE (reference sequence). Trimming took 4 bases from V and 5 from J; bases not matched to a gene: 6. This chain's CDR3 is CASSAGTSGRETQYF. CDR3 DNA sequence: TGTGCCAGCAGCGCAGGGACTAGCGGGCGGGAGACCCAGTACTTC.

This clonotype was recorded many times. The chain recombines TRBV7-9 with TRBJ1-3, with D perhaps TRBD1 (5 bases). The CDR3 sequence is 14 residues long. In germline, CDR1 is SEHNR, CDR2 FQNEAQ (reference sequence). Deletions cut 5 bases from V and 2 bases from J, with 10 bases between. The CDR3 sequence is CASSLGQAGNTIYF. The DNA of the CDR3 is TGTGCCAGCAGCCTAGGACAAGCTGGAAACACCATATATTTT.

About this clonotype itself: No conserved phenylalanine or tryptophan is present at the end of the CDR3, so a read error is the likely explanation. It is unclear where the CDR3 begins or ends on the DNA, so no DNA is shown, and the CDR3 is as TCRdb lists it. This CDR3 is CASSPRGV. The chain uses TRBV9 and TRBJ2-3. Germline CDR1 is SGDLS and CDR2 is YYNGEE. The CDR3 totals 8 residues, both ends included.

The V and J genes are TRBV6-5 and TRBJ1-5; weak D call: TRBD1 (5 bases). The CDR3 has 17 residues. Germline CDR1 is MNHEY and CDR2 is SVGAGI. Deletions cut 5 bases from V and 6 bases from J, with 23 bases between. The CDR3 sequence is CASSVGQFLRGSQPQHF. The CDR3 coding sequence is TGTGCCAGCAGTGTCGGGCAGTTCCTTAGGGGCAGTCAGCCCCAGCATTTT.

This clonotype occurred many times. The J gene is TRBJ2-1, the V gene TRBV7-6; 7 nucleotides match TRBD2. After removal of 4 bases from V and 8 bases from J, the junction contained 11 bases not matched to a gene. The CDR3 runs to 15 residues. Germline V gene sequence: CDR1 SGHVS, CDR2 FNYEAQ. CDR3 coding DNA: TGTGCCAGCAGCTCCAAGTGGGGGGGTGTCGATGAGCAGTTCTTC. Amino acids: CASSSKWGGVDEQFF.

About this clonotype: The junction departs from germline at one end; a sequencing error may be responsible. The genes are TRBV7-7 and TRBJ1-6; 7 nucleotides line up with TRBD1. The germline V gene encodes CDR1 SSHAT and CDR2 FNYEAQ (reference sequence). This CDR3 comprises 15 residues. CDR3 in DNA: TGTGCTAGCAGCTTAGGGGGCAGCGGTAATTCACCCCTCCACTTT. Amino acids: CASSLGGSGNSPLHF.

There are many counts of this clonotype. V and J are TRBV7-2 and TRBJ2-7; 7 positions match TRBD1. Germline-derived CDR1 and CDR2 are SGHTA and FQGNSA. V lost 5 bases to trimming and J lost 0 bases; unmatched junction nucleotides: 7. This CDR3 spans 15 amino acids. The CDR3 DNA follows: TGTGCCAGCAGCGTCGGGGCAGGGGGCTCCTACGAGCAGTACTTC. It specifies CASSVGAGGSYEQYF.

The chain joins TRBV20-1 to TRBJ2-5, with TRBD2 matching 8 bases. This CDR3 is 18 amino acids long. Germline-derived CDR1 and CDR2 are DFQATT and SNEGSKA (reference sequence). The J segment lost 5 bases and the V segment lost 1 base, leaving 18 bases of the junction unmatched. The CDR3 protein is CSARASGGAAGPRETQYF. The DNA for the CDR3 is TGCAGTGCTAGAGCCTCCGGGGGGGCGGCAGGGCCCCGGGAGACCCAGTACTTC.

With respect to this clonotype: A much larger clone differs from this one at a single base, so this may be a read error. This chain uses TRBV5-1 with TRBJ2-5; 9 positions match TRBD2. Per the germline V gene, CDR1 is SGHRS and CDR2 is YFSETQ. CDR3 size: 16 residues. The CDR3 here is CASSLIGGGAQETLYF. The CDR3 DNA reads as TGCGCCAGCAGCTTGATTGGCGGGGGGGCCCAAGAGACCCTGTACTTC.

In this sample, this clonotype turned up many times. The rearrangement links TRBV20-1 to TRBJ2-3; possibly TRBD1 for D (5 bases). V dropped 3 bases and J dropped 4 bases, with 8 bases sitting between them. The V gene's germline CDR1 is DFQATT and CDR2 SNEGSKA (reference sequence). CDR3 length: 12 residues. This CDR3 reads CSASSRADTQYF. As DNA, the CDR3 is TGCAGTGCTAGTAGCAGGGCAGATACGCAGTATTTT.

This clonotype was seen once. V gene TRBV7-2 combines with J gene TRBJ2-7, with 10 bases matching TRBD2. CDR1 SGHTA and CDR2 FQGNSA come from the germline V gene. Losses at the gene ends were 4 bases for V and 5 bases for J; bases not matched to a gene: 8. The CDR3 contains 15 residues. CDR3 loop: CASSSSSGRANEQYF. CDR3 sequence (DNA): TGTGCCAGCAGCTCCTCGAGCGGGAGGGCCAACGAGCAGTACTTC.

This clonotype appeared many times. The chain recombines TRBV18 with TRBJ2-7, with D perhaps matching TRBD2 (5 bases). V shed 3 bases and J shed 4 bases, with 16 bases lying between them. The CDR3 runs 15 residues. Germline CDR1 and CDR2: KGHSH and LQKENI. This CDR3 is CASSPSRGELYEQYF. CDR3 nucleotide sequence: TGTGCCAGCTCACCCTCCCGGGGAGAGTTGTACGAGCAGTACTTC.

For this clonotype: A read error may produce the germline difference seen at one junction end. The CDR3 is CTSSLPTPGGDQYF. The CDR3 nucleotides read TGTACCAGCAGCCTACCGACACCGGGAGGGGACCAGTACTTC. V and J are TRBV7-9 and TRBJ2-5, with TRBD2 matching 8 bases. CDR3 length: 14 amino acids. From germline, CDR1 is SEHNR and CDR2 FQNEAQ (reference sequence).

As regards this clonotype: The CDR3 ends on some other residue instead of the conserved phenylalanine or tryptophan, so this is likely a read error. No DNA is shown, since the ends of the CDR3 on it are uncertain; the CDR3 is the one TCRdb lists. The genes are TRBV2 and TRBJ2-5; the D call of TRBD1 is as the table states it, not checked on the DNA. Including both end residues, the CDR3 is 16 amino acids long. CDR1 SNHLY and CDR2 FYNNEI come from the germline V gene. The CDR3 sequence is CASSEVRGTGGYTFGS.

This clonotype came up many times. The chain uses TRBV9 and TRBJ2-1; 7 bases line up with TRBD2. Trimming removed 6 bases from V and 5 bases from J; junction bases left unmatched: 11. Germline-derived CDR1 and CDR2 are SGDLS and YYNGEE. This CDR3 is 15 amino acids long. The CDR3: CASTKSSGVNNEQFF. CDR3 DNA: TGTGCCAGCACCAAATCCAGCGGGGTTAACAATGAGCAGTTCTTC. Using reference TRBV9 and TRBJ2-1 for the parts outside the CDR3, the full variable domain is DSGVTQTPKHLITATGQRVTLRCSPRSGDLSVYWYQQSLDQGLQFLIQYYNGEERAKGNILERFSAQQFPDLHSELNLSSLELGDSALYFCASTKSSGVNNEQFFGPGTRLTVL.

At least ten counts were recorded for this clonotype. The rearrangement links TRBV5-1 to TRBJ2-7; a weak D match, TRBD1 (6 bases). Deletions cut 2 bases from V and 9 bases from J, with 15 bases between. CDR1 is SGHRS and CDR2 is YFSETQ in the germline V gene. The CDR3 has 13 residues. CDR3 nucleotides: TGCGCCAGCAGCTTCGGGACACTCTCGGTGCAGTACTTC. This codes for CASSFGTLSVQYF.

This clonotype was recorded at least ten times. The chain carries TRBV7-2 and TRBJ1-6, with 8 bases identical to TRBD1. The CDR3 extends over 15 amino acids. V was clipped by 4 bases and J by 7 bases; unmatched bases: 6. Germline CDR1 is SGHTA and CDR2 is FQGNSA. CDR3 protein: CASSSRTGQNSPLHF. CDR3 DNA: TGTGCCAGCAGCTCCCGGACAGGGCAAAATTCACCCCTCCACTTT.

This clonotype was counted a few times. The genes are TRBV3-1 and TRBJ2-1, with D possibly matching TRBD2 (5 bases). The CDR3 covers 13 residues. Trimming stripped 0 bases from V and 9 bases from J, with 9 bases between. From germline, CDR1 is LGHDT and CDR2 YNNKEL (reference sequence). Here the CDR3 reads CASSQELVTEQFF. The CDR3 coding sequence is TGTGCCAGCAGCCAAGAACTAGTCACTGAGCAGTTCTTC.

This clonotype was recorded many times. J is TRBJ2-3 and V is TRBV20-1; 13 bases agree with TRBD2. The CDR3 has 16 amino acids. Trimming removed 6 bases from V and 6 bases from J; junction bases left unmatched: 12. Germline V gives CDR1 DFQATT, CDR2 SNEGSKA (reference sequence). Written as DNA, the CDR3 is TGCAGTGCCCAGATACTAGCGGGAGGGGTGCGTGATACGCAGTATTTT. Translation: CSAQILAGGVRDTQYF.

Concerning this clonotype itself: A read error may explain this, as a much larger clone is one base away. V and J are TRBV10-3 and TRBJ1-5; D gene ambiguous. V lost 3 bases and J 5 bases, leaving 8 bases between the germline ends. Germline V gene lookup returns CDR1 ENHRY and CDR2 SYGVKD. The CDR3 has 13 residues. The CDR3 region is CAISEQRDQPQHF. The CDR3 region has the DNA TGTGCCATCAGTGAACAGCGGGATCAGCCCCAGCATTTT.

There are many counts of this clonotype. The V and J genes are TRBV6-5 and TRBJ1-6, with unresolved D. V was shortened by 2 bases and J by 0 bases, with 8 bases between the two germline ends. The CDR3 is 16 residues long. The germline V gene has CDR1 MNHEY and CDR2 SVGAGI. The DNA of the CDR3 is TGTGCCAGCAGTTACGGGGAGAGCTCCTATAATTCACCCCTCCACTTT. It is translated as CASSYGESSYNSPLHF.

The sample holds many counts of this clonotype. The CDR3 DNA is TGTGCCTGGAGTGTGGCAGGGGGGGAGGATCAGCCCCAGCATTTT. Its protein product is CAWSVAGGEDQPQHF. The chain has TRBV30 and TRBJ1-5; 7 bases match TRBD1. The CDR3 spans 15 residues. The J segment lost 5 bases and the V segment lost 0 bases, leaving 7 bases of the junction unmatched. Germline-derived CDR1 and CDR2 are GTSNPN and SVGIG (reference sequence). Combining the CDR3 with reference TRBV30 and TRBJ1-5 gives the whole variable domain SQTIHQWPATLVQPVGSPLSLECTVEGTSNPNLYWYRQAAGRGLQLLFYSVGIGQISSEVPQNLSASRPQDRQFILSSKKLLLSDSGFYLCAWSVAGGEDQPQHFGDGTRLSIL.

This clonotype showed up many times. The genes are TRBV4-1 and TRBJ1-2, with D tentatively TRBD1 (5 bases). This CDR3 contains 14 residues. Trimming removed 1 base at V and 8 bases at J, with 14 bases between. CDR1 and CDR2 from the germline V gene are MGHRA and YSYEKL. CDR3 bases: TGCGCCAGCAGCCAAGTAGGCAGGGTCGTAGGCTACACCTTC. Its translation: CASSQVGRVVGYTF.

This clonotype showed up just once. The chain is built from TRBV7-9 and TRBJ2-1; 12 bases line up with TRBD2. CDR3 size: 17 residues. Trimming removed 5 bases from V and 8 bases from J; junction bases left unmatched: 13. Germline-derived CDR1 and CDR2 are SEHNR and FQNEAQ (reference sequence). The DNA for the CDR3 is TGTGCCAGCAGCCATTCGACTAGCGGGAGCCAGGCATATGAGCAGTTCTTC. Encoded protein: CASSHSTSGSQAYEQFF.

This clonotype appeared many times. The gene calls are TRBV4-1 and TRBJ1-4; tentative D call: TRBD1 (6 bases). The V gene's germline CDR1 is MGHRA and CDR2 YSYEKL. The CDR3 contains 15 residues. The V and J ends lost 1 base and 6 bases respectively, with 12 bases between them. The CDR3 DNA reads TGCGCCAGCAGCCAAGGGTCAGGGGTCGATGAAAAACTGTTTTTT. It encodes CASSQGSGVDEKLFF.